Listed below are T cell receptor beta chains from one sample, sequenced in a study of T cell responses to AZD1222 COVID-19 vaccine. This table comes from immunoSEQ multiplex PCR, and its TCRdb copy is limited to in-frame clones, with some not included. The table has some 140,000 clones, around 93% seen once. The specimen was peripheral blood, collected on day 0 of AZD1222 vaccination. Every receptor here comes from an adult in good health. Both conserved end residues are part of each CDR3. Fields, in order: D gene, J gene, clone size, V gene, CDR3 DNA, CDR3 protein. The D gene is left open where the match is weak. Size values are once, few and many counts, or a class for expanded clones, and some rows have none.

>TRBD1|TRBJ1-1|.|TRBV28
TGTGCCAGCAGTATAACAGGGGGGGGAGCAGCTTTCTTT
CASSITGGGAAFF
>TRBD1|TRBJ1-2|.|TRBV9
TGTGCCAGCAGCGTACGCGACCCAAATGCGGACAGGGGAGGCTATGGCTACACCTTC
CASSVRDPNADRGGYGYTF
>.|TRBJ1-2|.|TRBV24-1
TGTGCCAACAAGGGGAGTGGGTCCAGCTATGGCTACACCTTC
CANKGSGSSYGYTF
>.|TRBJ1-6|.|TRBV7-8
TGTGCCAGCAGCCCCTACCAAGCCCTCCACTTT
CASSPYQALHF
>.|TRBJ1-5|.|TRBV19
TGTGCCAGTAGTATAGATGGGGTCAATCAGCCCCAGCATTTT
CASSIDGVNQPQHF
>TRBD2|TRBJ2-1|.|TRBV9
TGTGCCAGCAGCAGAAGAGCGGGAGGGGCAGAAACTGAGCAGTTCTTC
CASSRRAGGAETEQFF
>.|TRBJ1-5|.|TRBV28
TGTGCCAGCAGTTTATTTGGTGGTGGTCAGCCCCAGCATTTT
CASSLFGGGQPQHF
>TRBD2|TRBJ2-1|.|TRBV4-3
TGCGCCAGCAGCCAAGAGAATCTAGCGGGGGGGGTCGGAGATGAGCAGTTCTTC
CASSQENLAGGVGDEQFF
>TRBD2|TRBJ2-1|.|TRBV4-1
TGCGCCAGCAGCCAAGTGGGGCTAGCGGGAGGGAATGAGCAGTTCTTC
CASSQVGLAGGNEQFF
>.|TRBJ2-3|.|TRBV5-6
TGTGCCAGCAGCACGCGGGACGACGTGGGGGGCACAGATACGCAGTATTTT
CASSTRDDVGGTDTQYF
>.|TRBJ1-5|.|TRBV28
TGTGCCAGCAGTTTAGAGGGGAGGGGCAATCAGCCCCAGCATTTT
CASSLEGRGNQPQHF
>TRBD1|TRBJ1-2|.|TRBV28
TGTGCCACCCAGGACAGGGGCTATGGCTACACCTTC
CATQDRGYGYTF
>.|TRBJ2-6|.|TRBV28
TGTGCCAGCACGCGGTCTGGGGCCAACGTCCTGACTTTC
CASTRSGANVLTF
>.|TRBJ2-5|once|TRBV2
TGTGCCAGCAGAAAAGATAGCGGAGTCCTGGGGGAGACCCAGTACTTC
CASRKDSGVLGETQYF
>.|TRBJ2-4|.|TRBV23-1
TGCGCCAGCAGTCGAAACGGATCTGAAGAGCTGGTCGGCCACGGGGTAACCAAAAACATTCAGTACTTC
CASSRNGSEELVGHGVTKNIQYF
>.|TRBJ1-1|.|TRBV20-1
TGCAGTGCTAGTAGGGTGAACACTGAAGCTTTCTTT
CSASRVNTEAFF
>TRBD2|TRBJ2-6|.|TRBV5-1
TGCGCCAGCAGCTTGAGGGCAGGGACTAGCGGCTCTGGGGCCAACGTCCTGACTTTC
CASSLRAGTSGSGANVLTF
>TRBD2|TRBJ2-3|.|TRBV9
TGTGCCAGCAGCGTAGAGGCTAGCGGGGGGTCTTACACAGATACGCAGTATTTT
CASSVEASGGSYTDTQYF
>.|TRBJ1-6|once|TRBV3-1/TRBV3-2
TGTGCCAGCAGTCTGACGGGTAATTCACCCCTCCACTTT
CASSLTGNSPLHF
>.|TRBJ2-5|.|TRBV11-1
TGTGCCAGCAGCTTCGCCCGGGCCAGTCAAGAGACCCAGTACTTC
CASSFARASQETQYF
>.|TRBJ2-2|.|TRBV6-5
TGTGCCAGCAGTTACGGGAGTCACACCGGGGAGCTGTTTTTT
CASSYGSHTGELFF
>TRBD2|TRBJ2-3|.|TRBV9
TGTGCCAGCAGCCCCGGGACTAGCGGCACAGATACGCAGTATTTT
CASSPGTSGTDTQYF
>TRBD2|TRBJ2-7|.|TRBV30
TGTGCCTGGAGTACGGGACTAGCCTCCTACGAGCAGTACTTC
CAWSTGLASYEQYF
>TRBD1|TRBJ2-3|few|TRBV7-9
TGTGCCAGCAGTAACGCGGACAGGGGGTATACGCAGTATTTT
CASSNADRGYTQYF
>.|TRBJ2-7|.|TRBV5-1
TGCGCCAGCAGCTTGGCCGGAGCGGGCGGAAAGGGAGTCTACTTC
CASSLAGAGGKGVYF
>.|TRBJ1-4|.|TRBV20-1
TGCAGTGCTAGTCAGCCTAGGGGAACTAATGAAAAACTGTTTTTT
CSASQPRGTNEKLFF
>.|TRBJ1-2|.|TRBV15
TGTGCCACCAGCAGAGCCCAGGGAGGCTACACCTTC
CATSRAQGGYTF
>.|TRBJ1-2|.|TRBV11-3
TGTGCCAGCAGCTTAGCTGGAGAGTTTGACTACACCTTC
CASSLAGEFDYTF
>.|TRBJ2-1|few|TRBV18
TGTGCCAGCTCACCAATGGAAGGGTCCTACAATGAGCAGTTCTTC
CASSPMEGSYNEQFF
>.|TRBJ1-1|.|TRBV28
TGTGCCGGCCGGGAAACGGGGTATTCGGAAGCTTTCTTT
CAGRETGYSEAFF
>.|TRBJ2-2|.|TRBV21-1
TGTGCCAGCAGCAAAGGAACGGCCGACCCCCGGGAGCTGTTTTTT
CASSKGTADPRELFF
>.|TRBJ2-7|few|TRBV7-9
TGTGCCAGCAGCTTAGGACAATCAGGGCAGTACTTC
CASSLGQSGQYF
>.|TRBJ2-7|once|TRBV28
TGTGCCAGCACCATCGGGGACGGAGTAAGCTCCTACGAGCAGTACTTC
CASTIGDGVSSYEQYF
>.|TRBJ1-4|.|TRBV6-5
TGTGCCAGCAGCCCGGGGATGCGGAAAAAACTGTTTTTT
CASSPGMRKKLFF
>.|TRBJ2-7|.|TRBV7-9
TGTGCCAGCAGCCCTACCTCCTACGAGCAGTACTTC
CASSPTSYEQYF
>.|TRBJ2-3|.|TRBV7-3
TGTGCCAGCAGCACCGGACAAAGCACAGATACGCAGTATTTT
CASSTGQSTDTQYF
>TRBD2|TRBJ2-7|.|TRBV28
TGTGCCAGCAGGACCACCCCGGGACTAGCGGGGCAAACCTACGAGCAGTACTTC
CASRTTPGLAGQTYEQYF
>.|TRBJ1-5|.|TRBV30
TGTGCCTGGAGTGTACGGCCCAATCAGCCCCAGCATTTT
CAWSVRPNQPQHF
>.|TRBJ2-2|.|TRBV24-1
TGTGCCACCAGTCCCCAGGGAGCTTTCAACACCGGGGAGCTGTTTTTT
CATSPQGAFNTGELFF
>TRBD1|TRBJ2-7|.|TRBV6-6
TGTGCCAGCAGTCAGATTCGGACAGGTCCCGAGCAGGAGTACTTC
CASSQIRTGPEQEYF
>.|TRBJ2-1|.|TRBV19
TGTGCCAGTAGTACCGCCTCTCTAGTAACCTACAATGAGCAGTTCTTC
CASSTASLVTYNEQFF
>TRBD1|TRBJ1-5|.|TRBV12-3/TRBV12-4
TGTGCCAGCAGTGGGCTCCGGACAGGACCACAGCATTTT
CASSGLRTGPQHF
>TRBD2|TRBJ2-1|.|TRBV24-1
TGTGCCACCAGTGACCCTACTAGCGGGGGGGCCGGTGAGCAGTTCTTC
CATSDPTSGGAGEQFF
>TRBD2|TRBJ2-7|.|TRBV5-1
TGCGCCAGCAGCCTCCGAACTAGCGGGGGGGCCGACTACGAGCAGTACTTC
CASSLRTSGGADYEQYF
>TRBD1|TRBJ1-6|.|TRBV2
TGTGCCAGCACCTGGACAGGGCATAATTCACCCCTCCACTTT
CASTWTGHNSPLHF
>.|TRBJ1-1|once|TRBV10-1
TGCGCCAGCAGTGACGGGGGGACTGAAGCTTTCTTT
CASSDGGTEAFF
>.|TRBJ2-3|.|TRBV6-6
TGTGCCAGCAGTTATCCCCAGCGGGGCACAGATACGCAGTATTTT
CASSYPQRGTDTQYF
>TRBD2|TRBJ2-1|.|TRBV9
TGTGCCAGCAGCGTCGGGGGGATCAATGAGCAGTTCTTC
CASSVGGINEQFF
>TRBD2|TRBJ2-1|.|TRBV29-1
TGCAGCGTTCCCTCGGGGGGTGAGCAGTTCTTC
CSVPSGGEQFF
>TRBD1|TRBJ1-5|.|TRBV19
TGTGCCACGAACAGGGGCTTCAGCAATCAGCCCCAGCATTTT
CATNRGFSNQPQHF
>.|TRBJ2-2|.|TRBV5-5
TGTGCCAGCAGCCCAACTACATACCGGGGGGAGCTGTTTTTT
CASSPTTYRGELFF
>.|TRBJ1-2|.|TRBV28
TGTGCCAGCAGTTCGACGGACTATGGCTACACCTTC
CASSSTDYGYTF
>TRBD1|TRBJ2-7|.|TRBV10-3
TGTGCCATCGGGGAGCAGGGGGCGGACGAGCAGTACTTC
CAIGEQGADEQYF